These T cell receptor beta chains were read from a single sample in a study of OX40 agonist ivuxolimab in advanced cancers. The method was immunoSEQ multiplex PCR; TCRdb's version includes in-frame clones alone and lacks a portion of them. The table includes 30,000 to 35,000 clones, roughly 82% detected once. The sample was CD4+ or CD8+ T cells sorted from blood, taken in a trial of the OX40 agonist ivuxolimab. The receptors shown here come from an adult with an advanced solid tumor such as melanoma, head and neck, liver or kidney cancer. Both conserved end residues are part of each CDR3. Fields, in order: clone size, V gene, D gene, J gene, CDR3 protein, CDR3 DNA. A D gene is named only where the DNA matches it firmly. A clone size is listed for some rows: how often the clone was seen (once, few, many), or a class if it is expanded.

few	TRBV5-1	TRBD2	TRBJ2-1	CASTQAGGYNEQFF	TGCGCCAGCACCCAGGCCGGGGGGTACAATGAGCAGTTCTTC
once	TRBV5-1	NA	TRBJ2-7	CASSSNTYEQYF	TGCGCCAGCAGCTCGAATACCTACGAGCAGTACTTC
NA	TRBV6-5	TRBD2	TRBJ2-7	CASSSKTGGPYEQYF	TGTGCCAGCAGTTCTAAGACGGGGGGGCCCTACGAGCAGTACTTC
NA	TRBV27	NA	TRBJ2-7	CASSGGATGNEQYF	TGTGCCAGCAGTGGGGGGGCTACCGGGAACGAGCAGTACTTC
NA	TRBV4-1	NA	TRBJ2-7	CASSQDPGLAYEQYF	TGCGCCAGCAGCCAAGATCCAGGTCTGGCCTACGAGCAGTACTTC
NA	TRBV7-3	TRBD2	TRBJ2-1	CASSLETSGSYNEQFF	TGTGCCAGCAGCTTGGAGACTAGCGGGAGTTACAATGAGCAGTTCTTC
NA	TRBV10-2	TRBD1	TRBJ2-1	CASSRLGQGNYNEQFF	TGCGCCAGCAGTCGCCTGGGACAGGGAAACTACAATGAGCAGTTCTTC
NA	TRBV18	NA	TRBJ2-6	CASSFTRDQSRANVLTF	TGTGCCAGCTCATTTACCCGGGACCAAAGTCGGGCCAACGTCCTGACTTTC
NA	TRBV5-1	NA	TRBJ2-7	CASRGSGDASYEQYF	TGCGCCAGTCGCGGATCGGGGGATGCGTCCTACGAGCAGTACTTC
NA	TRBV4-1	NA	TRBJ2-7	CASSQSPSRYEQYF	TGCGCCAGCAGCCAGTCGCCTAGCCGTTACGAGCAGTACTTC
NA	TRBV7-9	NA	TRBJ1-1	CASSLGLGDTEAFF	TGTGCCAGCAGCTTGGGCCTTGGGGACACTGAAGCTTTCTTT
NA	TRBV7-3	NA	TRBJ1-6	CASSLTPNSPLHF	TGTGCCAGCAGCTTAACCCCCAATTCACCCCTCCACTTT
NA	TRBV7-9	TRBD1	TRBJ1-2	CASSLGGTARIGYYGYTF	TGTGCCAGCAGCTTAGGGGGGACAGCAAGAATCGGGTACTATGGCTACACCTTC
NA	TRBV5-4	NA	TRBJ2-1	CASGGYNEQFF	TGTGCCAGCGGGGGGTACAATGAGCAGTTCTTC
NA	TRBV5-4	TRBD1	TRBJ2-7	CASSLTGTDYEQYF	TGTGCCAGCAGCTTAACCGGGACAGATTACGAGCAGTACTTC
NA	TRBV7-2	NA	TRBJ1-4	CASSLAAPGRINEKLFF	TGTGCCAGCAGCTTAGCAGCTCCGGGACGGATAAATGAAAAACTGTTTTTT
NA	TRBV5-4	TRBD1	TRBJ2-7	CASSLWGTGIYEQYF	TGTGCCAGCAGCCTCTGGGGGACAGGGATCTACGAGCAGTACTTC
NA	TRBV7-9	TRBD1	TRBJ2-7	CASSFETGDHEQYF	TGTGCCAGCAGCTTTGAGACAGGGGACCACGAGCAGTACTTC
NA	TRBV7-9	NA	TRBJ2-1	CASSFSDGSPYNEQFF	TGTGCCAGCAGCTTTAGCGACGGGAGCCCCTACAATGAGCAGTTCTTC
NA	TRBV5-1	NA	TRBJ1-1	CASSSPPDTEAFF	TGCGCCAGCAGCTCCCCGCCGGACACTGAAGCTTTCTTT
NA	TRBV18	TRBD1	TRBJ2-2	CASSPQDRGHIGELFF	TGTGCCAGCTCACCCCAAGACAGGGGGCATATCGGGGAGCTGTTTTTT
NA	TRBV28	TRBD2	TRBJ2-1	CASSLPPGLAGSYNEQFF	TGTGCCAGCAGTTTACCCCCAGGGCTAGCGGGCTCCTACAATGAGCAGTTCTTC
once	TRBV7-9	NA	TRBJ2-4	CASSHASVVENIQYF	TGTGCCAGCAGCCACGCCTCGGTGGTTGAAAACATTCAGTACTTC
NA	TRBV30	NA	TRBJ2-3	CAWNTGLGTDTQYF	TGTGCCTGGAACACCGGGTTAGGGACAGATACGCAGTATTTT
NA	TRBV15	NA	TRBJ2-3	CATSRGRASGTDTQYF	TGTGCCACCAGCAGAGGCCGGGCTAGCGGCACAGATACGCAGTATTTT
few	TRBV4-2	TRBD2	TRBJ2-7	CAYRRREDEQYF	TGTGCCTACAGGAGGCGGGAGGACGAGCAGTACTTC
once	TRBV4-2	TRBD1	TRBJ2-6	CASSPDRVISGANVLTF	TGTGCCAGCAGCCCGGACAGGGTAATATCTGGGGCCAACGTCCTGACTTTC
NA	TRBV4-3	NA	TRBJ2-7	CASSLSRHYSYEQYF	TGCGCCAGCAGCCTATCACGGCATTACTCCTACGAGCAGTACTTC
NA	TRBV30	TRBD2	TRBJ2-2	CAWDGTTNTGELFF	TGTGCCTGGGACGGGACTACGAACACCGGGGAGCTGTTTTTT
NA	TRBV15	NA	TRBJ1-5	CATSSRDSNQPQHF	TGTGCCACCAGCAGCAGAGATAGCAATCAGCCCCAGCATTTT
NA	TRBV28	NA	TRBJ2-7	CASSFQLGGYEQYF	TGTGCCAGCAGTTTCCAACTAGGGGGTTACGAGCAGTACTTC
few	TRBV5-1	TRBD2	TRBJ2-7	CASSLLAGGPDEQYF	TGCGCCAGCAGCTTGTTAGCGGGAGGGCCGGACGAGCAGTACTTC
NA	TRBV9	TRBD2	TRBJ2-1	CASSSPGGDGPLHEQFF	TGTGCCAGCAGCTCCCCTGGGGGGGACGGGCCCTTGCATGAGCAGTTCTTC
NA	TRBV6-5	NA	TRBJ2-3	CASRTEEGGADTQYF	TGTGCCAGCAGAACCGAAGAGGGGGGCGCAGATACGCAGTATTTT
NA	TRBV10-2	TRBD2	TRBJ2-7	CASRLSGSAYEQYF	TGCGCCAGCAGACTCAGCGGGAGCGCCTACGAGCAGTACTTC
NA	TRBV6-1	TRBD2	TRBJ2-3	CASSTSGGATDTQYF	TGTGCCAGCAGTACTAGCGGGGGGGCTACAGATACGCAGTATTTT
NA	TRBV4-1	NA	TRBJ1-2	CASSLTPGDGGGYTF	TGCGCCAGCAGCCTTACCCCGGGGGACGGTGGGGGCTACACCTTC
NA	TRBV4-1	NA	TRBJ2-7	CASSQGVNQGGGEQYF	TGCGCCAGCAGCCAAGGGGTCAACCAGGGCGGAGGCGAGCAGTACTTC
NA	TRBV5-6	NA	TRBJ1-2	CASSFVGDAYGYTF	TGTGCCAGCAGCTTCGTCGGGGACGCCTATGGCTACACCTTC
NA	TRBV4-1	NA	TRBJ2-1	CASSHRTGNNEQFF	TGCGCCAGCAGCCATCGAACAGGGAACAATGAGCAGTTCTTC
NA	TRBV11-2	TRBD1	TRBJ1-1	CASSPTGGTGLMNTEAFF	TGTGCCAGCAGCCCAACCGGGGGGACAGGGTTGATGAACACTGAAGCTTTCTTT
NA	TRBV7-6	TRBD2	TRBJ2-3	CASSLGTSGKTDTQYF	TGTGCCAGCAGCTTAGGGACTAGCGGAAAGACAGATACGCAGTATTTT
NA	TRBV21-1	NA	TRBJ2-5	CASNQFSGVMETQYF	TGTGCCAGCAACCAATTCTCCGGGGTAATGGAGACCCAGTACTTC
NA	TRBV11-2	TRBD1	TRBJ1-5	CASSFGTGGTQPQHF	TGTGCCAGCAGCTTCGGGACAGGGGGCACCCAGCCCCAGCATTTT
NA	TRBV7-9	TRBD1	TRBJ1-1	CASSSTGTGLPEAFF	TGTGCCAGCAGCTCGACAGGGACGGGTCTCCCTGAAGCTTTCTTT